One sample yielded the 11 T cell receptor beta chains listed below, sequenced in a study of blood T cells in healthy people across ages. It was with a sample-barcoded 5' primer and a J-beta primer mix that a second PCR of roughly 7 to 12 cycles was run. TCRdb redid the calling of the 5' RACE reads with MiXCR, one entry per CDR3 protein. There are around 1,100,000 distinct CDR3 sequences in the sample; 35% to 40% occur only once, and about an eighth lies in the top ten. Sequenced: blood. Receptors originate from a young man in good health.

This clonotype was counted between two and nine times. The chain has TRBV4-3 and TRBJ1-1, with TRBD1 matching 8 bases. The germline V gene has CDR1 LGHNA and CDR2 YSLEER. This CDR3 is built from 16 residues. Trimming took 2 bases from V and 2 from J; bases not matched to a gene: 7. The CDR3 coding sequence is TGCGCCAGCAGCCAAAGTGACAGGGGACTTAACACTGAAGCTTTCTTT. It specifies CASSQSDRGLNTEAFF.

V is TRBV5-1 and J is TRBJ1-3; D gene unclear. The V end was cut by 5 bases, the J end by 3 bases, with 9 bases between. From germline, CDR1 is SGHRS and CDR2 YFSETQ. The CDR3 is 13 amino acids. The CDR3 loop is CASSSYGGNTIYF. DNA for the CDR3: TGCGCCAGCAGTTCTTACGGTGGAAACACCATATATTTT.

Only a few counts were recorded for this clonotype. CDR3 in amino acids: CASAGQGSTEAFF. The DNA of the CDR3 is TGTGCCAGCGCGGGACAGGGTTCCACTGAAGCTTTCTTT. V usage is TRBV6-1 and J usage is TRBJ1-1; the match to TRBD1 covers 9 bases. The CDR3 runs to 13 residues. V lost 8 bases to trimming and J lost 4 bases; unmatched junction nucleotides: 5. The germline V gene encodes CDR1 MNHNS and CDR2 SASEGT.

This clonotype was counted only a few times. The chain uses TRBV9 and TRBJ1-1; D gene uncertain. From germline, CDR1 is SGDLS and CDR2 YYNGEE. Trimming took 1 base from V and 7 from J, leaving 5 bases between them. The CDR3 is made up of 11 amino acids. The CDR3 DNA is TGTGCCAGCAGCGTACTCGTTGAAGCTTTCTTT. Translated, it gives CASSVLVEAFF.

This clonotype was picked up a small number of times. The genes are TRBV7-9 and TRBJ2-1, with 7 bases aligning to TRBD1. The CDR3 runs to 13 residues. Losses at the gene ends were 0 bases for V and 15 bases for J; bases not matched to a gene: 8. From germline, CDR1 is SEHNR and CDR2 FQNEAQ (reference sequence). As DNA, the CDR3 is TGTGCCAGCAGCTTAGCCCCAGACAGGGATGGGTTCTTC. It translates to CASSLAPDRDGFF.

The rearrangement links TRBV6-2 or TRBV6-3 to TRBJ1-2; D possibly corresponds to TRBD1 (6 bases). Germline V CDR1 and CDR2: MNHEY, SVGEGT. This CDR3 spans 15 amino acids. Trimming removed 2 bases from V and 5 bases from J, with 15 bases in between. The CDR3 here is CASSYPPGVEYGYTF. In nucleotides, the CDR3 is TGTGCCAGCAGTTACCCCCCAGGGGTCGAGTATGGCTACACCTTC.

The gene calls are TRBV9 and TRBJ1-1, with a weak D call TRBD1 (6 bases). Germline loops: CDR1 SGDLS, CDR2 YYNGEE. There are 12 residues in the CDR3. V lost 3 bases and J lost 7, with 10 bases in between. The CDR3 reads CASSADSREAFF. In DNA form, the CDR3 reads TGTGCCAGCAGCGCGGACAGCCGTGAAGCTTTCTTT.

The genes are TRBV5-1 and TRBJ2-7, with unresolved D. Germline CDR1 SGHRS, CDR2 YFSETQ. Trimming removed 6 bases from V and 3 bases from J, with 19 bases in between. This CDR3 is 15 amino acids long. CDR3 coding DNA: TGCGCCAGCAACGCGAACCCAGCCTTAGACTACGAGCAGTACTTC. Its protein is CASNANPALDYEQYF. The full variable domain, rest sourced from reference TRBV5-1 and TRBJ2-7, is KAGVTQTPRYLIKTRGQQVTLSCSPISGHRSVSWYQQTPGQGLQFLFEYFSETQRNKGNFPGRFSGRQFSNSRSEMNVSTLELGDSALYLCASNANPALDYEQYFGPGTRLTVT.

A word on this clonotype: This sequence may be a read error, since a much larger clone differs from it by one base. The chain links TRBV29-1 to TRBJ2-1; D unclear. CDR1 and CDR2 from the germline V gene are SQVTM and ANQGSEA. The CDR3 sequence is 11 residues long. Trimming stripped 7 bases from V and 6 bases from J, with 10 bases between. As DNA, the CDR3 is TGCAGCGGGTGGTTTTCCAATGAGCAGTTCTTC. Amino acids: CSGWFSNEQFF.

The chain's CDR3 is CASSYGFGQPQHF. The CDR3, as DNA: TGTGCCAGCAGTTACGGTTTCGGACAGCCCCAGCATTTT. The V gene is TRBV6-2 or TRBV6-3, the J gene TRBJ1-5; D remains ambiguous. V shed 2 bases and J shed 7 bases, with 9 bases lying between them. Germline lookup yields CDR1 MNHEY and CDR2 SVGEGT. There are 13 residues in the CDR3.

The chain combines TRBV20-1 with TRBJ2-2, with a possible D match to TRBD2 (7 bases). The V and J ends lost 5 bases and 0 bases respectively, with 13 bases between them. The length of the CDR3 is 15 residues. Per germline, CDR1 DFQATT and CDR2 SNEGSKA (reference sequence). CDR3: CSARRGAPNTGELFF. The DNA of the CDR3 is TGCAGTGCTCGACGGGGGGCGCCGAACACCGGGGAGCTGTTTTTT.